A single sample gave rise to the 17 T cell receptor beta chains below, sequenced in a study of T cell responses to AZD1222 COVID-19 vaccine. The assay was immunoSEQ multiplex PCR, and TCRdb's table has in-frame clones only and misses some. The table has about 110,000 clones, 82% seen once. The material sequenced was peripheral blood, taken on day 0 of AZD1222 vaccination. These TCRs come from an adult in good health.

The chain has TRBV12-5 and TRBJ1-2, with 11 bases lining up with TRBD1. J lost 2 bases, V lost 0 bases, and 11 bases had no gene match. Germline values: CDR1 LGHNT, CDR2 FRNRAP. The CDR3 has 19 residues. In nucleotides, the CDR3 is TGTGCTAGTGGTTTGGTTACAATAGGACAGGGGGCGCGGAACTATGGCTACACCTTC. Protein sequence: CASGLVTIGQGARNYGYTF.

This chain joins TRBV18 and TRBJ2-5; D is uncertain. The CDR3 spans 14 residues. CDR1 and CDR2 from the germline V gene are KGHSH and LQKENI. Trimming took 1 base from V and 4 from J, leaving 10 bases between them. In DNA form, the CDR3 reads TGTGCCAGCTCACCACGAACGGACCCAGAGACCCAGTACTTC. Protein: CASSPRTDPETQYF. Complete variable domain (other parts from reference TRBV18 and TRBJ2-5): NAGVMQNPRHLVRRRGQEARLRCSPMKGHSHVYWYRQLPEEGLKFMVYLQKENIIDESGMPKERFSAEFPKEGPSILRIQQVVRGDSAAYFCASSPRTDPETQYFGPGTRLLVL.

The chain employs TRBV3-1 (or the pseudogene TRBV3-2) and TRBJ1-2; tentative D call: TRBD1 (5 bases). The germline gives CDR1 LGHDT, CDR2 YNNKEL (reference sequence). The V end was cut by 1 base, the J end by 0 bases, with 9 bases between. CDR3 length equals 15 residues. Here the CDR3 DNA reads TGTGCCAGCAGCCAAGGGGGGGGTCCTAACTATGGCTACACCTTC. Translating it yields CASSQGGGPNYGYTF.

The V and J genes are TRBV18 and TRBJ2-6; a possible D gene is TRBD2 (5 bases). The germline CDR1 and CDR2 sequences are KGHSH and LQKENI. Deletions cut 1 base from V and 4 bases from J, with 11 bases between. The CDR3 has 16 residues. The DNA of the CDR3 is TGTGCCAGCTCACCACGTTCGGGGTCCGGGGCCAACGTCCTGACTTTC. It codes for CASSPRSGSGANVLTF.

The chain has TRBV4-3 and TRBJ1-6; D gene unclear. Germline CDR1 reads LGHNA; CDR2 reads YSLEER. The CDR3 has 15 residues. Trimming shortened V by 0 bases and J by 3 bases, and 6 bases separated the two germline ends. For the CDR3, the DNA is TGCGCCAGCAGCCAAGAACGCCTCTATAATTCACCCCTCCACTTT. It encodes CASSQERLYNSPLHF.

This clone appeared once. The gene calls are TRBV7-3 and TRBJ1-1; maybe TRBD1 (6 bases). This CDR3 comprises 15 residues. The V gene's germline CDR1 is SGHTA and CDR2 FQGTGA. The V and J ends lost 5 bases and 2 bases respectively, with 15 bases between them. The CDR3 reads CASSPALGGNTEAFF. DNA for the CDR3: TGTGCCAGCAGCCCTGCCCTAGGGGGAAACACTGAAGCTTTCTTT.

Here the CDR3 reads CASSMLAGGFTDTQYF. The CDR3, as DNA: TGTGCCAGTAGTATGCTAGCGGGGGGGTTCACAGATACGCAGTATTTT. The genes are TRBV19 and TRBJ2-3; 12 bases are shared with TRBD2. This CDR3 is 16 amino acids long. Unmatched junction bases numbered 3, after V lost 3 bases and J lost 2 bases. Germline CDR1 LNHDA, CDR2 SQIVND (reference sequence).

The V and J genes are TRBV15 and TRBJ1-5, with 7 bases aligning to TRBD1. With V trimmed by 7 bases and J by 1 base, 4 bases remained unmatched. Germline V CDR1 and CDR2: LNHNV, YYDKDF (reference sequence). The CDR3 is made up of 14 amino acids. This CDR3 reads CATKTGESNQPQHF. CDR3 coding DNA: TGTGCCACCAAAACAGGGGAGAGCAATCAGCCCCAGCATTTT.

The V call is TRBV5-1, the J call TRBJ2-3; a weak D match, TRBD2 (6 bases). This CDR3 is 15 amino acids long. V lost 1 base and J lost 4, with 13 bases in between. Germline V lookup: CDR1 SGHRS, CDR2 YFSETQ. CDR3 nucleotides: TGCGCCAGCAGCTTGCGCGGGACTTTGTCAGATACGCAGTATTTT. It encodes CASSLRGTLSDTQYF.

This clone was seen more than once but under ten times. V gene TRBV29-1 combines with J gene TRBJ2-5, with unresolved D. Per germline, CDR1 SQVTM and CDR2 ANQGSEA. The CDR3 runs 10 residues. V lost 7 bases, J lost 5 bases, and 8 bases lay in between. The CDR3 DNA follows: TGCAGCGCCCTCTGGGAGACCCAGTACTTC. Amino acid sequence: CSALWETQYF.

The chain combines TRBV5-1 with TRBJ2-1; D may correspond to TRBD1 or TRBD2 (6 bases each). Between the trimmed V and J ends, which lost 1 base and 9 bases, there was a span of 23 bases. CDR3 size: 17 residues. From germline, CDR1 is SGHRS and CDR2 YFSETQ. The CDR3 nucleotides read TGCGCCAGCAGCTTGTCGGGTCGGCCGGGGGCGGCGAGTGAGCAGTTCTTC. It specifies CASSLSGRPGAASEQFF.

The chain joins TRBV5-1 to TRBJ2-1, with D possibly TRBD1 on 6 matching bases. The CDR3 covers 15 residues. CDR1 and CDR2 (germline): SGHRS, YFSETQ. The V gene lost 6 bases and the J gene lost 5 bases, with 18 bases spanning the gap. The CDR3 bases are TGCGCCAGCAAAGAAGGACAGTTCTTGAACAATGAGCAGTTCTTC. Protein product: CASKEGQFLNNEQFF.

This chain uses TRBV19 with TRBJ1-1; possibly TRBD1 for D (5 bases). The germline V gene has CDR1 LNHDA and CDR2 SQIVND (reference sequence). This CDR3 is built from 13 residues. The V end was cut by 5 bases, the J end by 4 bases, with 11 bases between. The DNA for the CDR3 is TGTGCCAGTAGTTGGGACCGTATCACTGAAGCTTTCTTT. It is translated as CASSWDRITEAFF.

The chain has TRBV18 and TRBJ2-5; D is possibly TRBD2 (6 bases). Deletions cut 7 bases from V and 2 bases from J, with 17 bases between. CDR1 and CDR2 (germline): KGHSH, LQKENI. The CDR3 runs to 15 residues. CDR3 in DNA: TGTGCCAGCTTCGACTACGACGGGGGACAAGAGACCCAGTACTTC. It specifies CASFDYDGGQETQYF.

This clone appeared once. This chain joins TRBV7-9 and TRBJ1-2; TRBD1 matches at 9 bases. Germline CDR1 and CDR2: SEHNR and FQNEAQ (reference sequence). V shed 4 bases, J shed 11 bases, and the junction held 2 bases outside the gene matches. The CDR3 covers 11 residues. The CDR3: CASSSGQGYTF. The CDR3, as DNA: TGTGCCAGCAGCTCGGGACAGGGTTACACCTTC.

The chain is built from TRBV15 and TRBJ1-5; 8 positions match TRBD1. The germline gives CDR1 LNHNV, CDR2 YYDKDF (reference sequence). With V trimmed by 3 bases and J by 6 bases, 10 bases remained unmatched. The CDR3 contains 16 residues. The CDR3 DNA reads as TGTGCCACCAGCAGGGATAGACAGGGGCAAGGTCAGCCCCAGCATTTT. This sequence encodes CATSRDRQGQGQPQHF.

The chain recombines TRBV12-3 or TRBV12-4 with TRBJ2-3, with 7 bases aligning to TRBD2. The CDR3 consists of 12 residues. The V and J ends lost 3 bases and 10 bases, in that order; junction bases with no gene match: 4. Written as DNA, the CDR3 is TGTGCCAGCAGTTTGTGGGAGGGGTCGCAGTATTTT. Protein sequence: CASSLWEGSQYF.